Below are 28 T cell receptor beta chains sequenced from a single sample in a study of shared T cell receptors in the human thymus. TCRdb's table, derived via immunoSEQ multiplex PCR, lists solely in-frame clones and lacks some. The table shows around 340,000 clones, with just under 95% occurring only once. The sequencing input was thymocytes. The receptors come from a human donor.

The chain joins TRBV12-2 to TRBJ1-1; the table's D call TRBD1 went unverified against the DNA. TRBV12-2 is termed a pseudogene. This CDR3 has 15 amino acids. As DNA, the CDR3 is TGTGCAAGTCGCTTAACTCCGGGACAGGTGGATGAAGCTTTCTTT. Translating gives CASRLTPGQVDEAFF.

This clone occurred once. The chain carries TRBV27 and TRBJ1-4, with 8 bases lining up with TRBD1. V gave up 8 bases and J gave up 5 bases; unmatched junction bases: 7. The CDR3 is 14 amino acids. CDR1 MNHEY and CDR2 SMNVEV come from the germline V gene (reference sequence). The CDR3 is CASGSRDRNEKLFF. For the CDR3, the DNA is TGTGCCAGCGGAAGCCGGGACAGGAATGAAAAACTGTTTTTT.

V usage is TRBV6-5 and J usage is TRBJ1-5; no clear D gene. V was pared by 6 bases and J by 1 base, with 7 bases between. Germline lookup yields CDR1 MNHEY and CDR2 SVGAGI. The CDR3 runs to 13 residues. The DNA for the CDR3 is TGTGCCAGCAGACGTAGGAGCAATCAGCCCCAGCATTTT. Amino acids: CASRRRSNQPQHF.

The V and J genes are TRBV19 and TRBJ2-1; TRBD2 aligns across 14 bases. This CDR3 region has 16 residues. Germline V gene data show CDR1 as LNHDA and CDR2 as SQIVND (reference sequence). Germline trimming cut 1 base from V and 7 bases from J; bases unmatched to any gene: 3. The CDR3 region is CASSIGLAGGGNEQFF. The DNA for the CDR3 is TGTGCCAGTAGTATAGGACTAGCGGGAGGGGGTAATGAGCAGTTCTTC.

The genes are TRBV20-1 and TRBJ2-3, with unresolved D. V was trimmed by 3 bases and J by 14 bases, leaving 12 bases between them. Germline V gives CDR1 DFQATT, CDR2 SNEGSKA (reference sequence). This CDR3 is 10 amino acids long. The CDR3 nucleotides read TGCAGTGCTAGTACCCTTGGTGGGTATTTT. Translated: CSASTLGGYF.

The chain joins TRBV11-2 to TRBJ1-5; TRBD1 might be the D (6 bases). The ends were cut back, 5 bases at V and 4 bases at J, with 9 bases in the middle. CDR3 length equals 13 residues. CDR1 is SGHAT and CDR2 is FQNNGV in the germline V gene. For the CDR3, the DNA is TGTGCCAGCAGCGCCCAGGGGAATCAGCCCCAGCATTTT. Its translation: CASSAQGNQPQHF.

This clone was recorded a few times. Other nucleotide sequences in the sample specify the same CDR3. The chain carries TRBV30 and TRBJ1-1, with a weak D call TRBD1 (5 bases). CDR1 and CDR2 (germline): GTSNPN, SVGIG (reference sequence). The CDR3 sequence is 13 residues long. Trimming left V 0 bases short and J 4 bases short, with 9 bases between. Here the CDR3 reads CAWSVKGRTEAFF. The DNA for the CDR3 is TGTGCCTGGAGTGTTAAGGGGCGCACTGAAGCTTTCTTT.

The genes are TRBV25-1 and TRBJ1-2; D is ambiguous. Germline loops: CDR1 MGHDK, CDR2 SYGVNS. Trimming left V 4 bases short and J 4 bases short, with 10 bases between. The CDR3 has 13 residues. CDR3 protein: CASSVDSIYGYTF. CDR3 sequence (DNA): TGTGCCAGCAGTGTTGACTCGATCTATGGCTACACCTTC.

V gene TRBV4-1 combines with J gene TRBJ2-7, with 13 bases matching TRBD2. Trimming removed 6 bases from V and 3 bases from J; junction bases left unmatched: 8. Germline CDR1 is MGHRA and CDR2 is YSYEKL. CDR3 length: 16 amino acids. CDR3 in DNA: TGCGCCAGCAGTCCTGGGACTAGCGGGATGCGCTACGAGCAGTACTTC. It is translated as CASSPGTSGMRYEQYF.

The chain links TRBV21-1 to TRBJ2-1; no DNA check was done on the table's D call, TRBD2. TRBV21-1 is shown as a pseudogene. The CDR3 loop spans 18 amino acids. CDR3 nucleotide sequence: TGTGCCAGCAGCAACGGAGGATCTTGCTGTGGGCTTTACAATGAGCAGTTCTTC. Encoded protein: CASSNGGSCCGLYNEQFF.

The chain couples TRBV2 to TRBJ1-2; D perhaps matches TRBD1 (5 bases). Between the trimmed V and J ends, which lost 6 bases and 4 bases, there was a span of 15 bases. Germline values: CDR1 SNHLY, CDR2 FYNNEI. This CDR3 is built from 14 residues. The CDR3 DNA follows: TGTGCCAGCAGGAATGGGACTTTATTCTATGGCTACACCTTC. It translates to CASRNGTLFYGYTF. The whole variable domain, filled in from reference TRBV2 and TRBJ1-2, reads EPEVTQTPSHQVTQMGQEVILRCVPISNHLYFYWYRQILGQKVEFLVSFYNNEISEKSEIFDDQFSVERPDGSNFTLKIRSTKLEDSAMYFCASRNGTLFYGYTFGSGTRLTVV.

J is TRBJ2-7 and V is TRBV25-1; 7 positions match TRBD1. This CDR3 has 17 amino acids. V shed 2 bases and J 0 bases; nucleotides not matched to a gene: 10. From germline, CDR1 is MGHDK and CDR2 SYGVNS. The CDR3 nucleotides are TGTGCCAGCAGTGAAGGCCCTGGACAGGCCCACTCCTACGAGCAGTACTTC. Translation: CASSEGPGQAHSYEQYF.

The rearrangement uses TRBV14 and TRBJ2-7, with 7 bases aligning to TRBD1. With 4 bases clipped from V and 5 bases from J, the junction kept 11 bases outside the gene matches. CDR1 is SGHDN, CDR2 FVKESK, per germline. The CDR3 consists of 15 residues. This chain's CDR3 is CASSPFRDRNNEQYF. The CDR3 DNA follows: TGTGCCAGCAGCCCTTTCCGGGACAGAAACAACGAGCAGTACTTC.

A single count supports this clone. The chain uses TRBV19 and TRBJ1-2; the D is unclear. CDR3 length: 13 amino acids. The germline V gene has CDR1 LNHDA and CDR2 SQIVND (reference sequence). Trimming took 1 base from V and 3 from J, leaving 6 bases between them. Written as DNA, the CDR3 is TGTGCCAGTAGTATAGTGAGGGACTATGGCTACACCTTC. Protein sequence: CASSIVRDYGYTF. The variable domain in full, completed from reference TRBV19 and TRBJ1-2, reads DGGITQSPKYLFRKEGQNVTLSCEQNLNHDAMYWYRQDPGQGLRLIYYSQIVNDFQKGDIAEGYSVSREKKESFPLTVTSAQKNPTAFYLCASSIVRDYGYTFGSGTRLTVV.

The chain links TRBV10-1 to TRBJ1-1; a weak D match, TRBD1 (5 bases). Germline V gene data show CDR1 as WNHNN and CDR2 as SYGVQD (reference sequence). The CDR3 loop spans 14 amino acids. Trimming took 2 bases from V and 1 from J, leaving 8 bases between them. CDR3 bases: TGCGCCAGCAGTGAGCTAAGGGGGAACACTGAAGCTTTCTTT. Protein: CASSELRGNTEAFF.

The J gene is TRBJ2-2, the V gene TRBV27, with TRBD2 matching over 13 bases. Germline V gene lookup returns CDR1 MNHEY and CDR2 SMNVEV (reference sequence). V gave up 4 bases and J gave up 6 bases; unmatched junction bases: 23. There are 22 residues in the CDR3. The CDR3 region has the DNA TGTGCCAGCAGTTCCCTCGTCGGCGGGGGGACTAGCGGGATCCCCGGTTCCGGGGAGCTGTTTTTT. This sequence encodes CASSSLVGGGTSGIPGSGELFF.

This chain joins TRBV7-6 and TRBJ2-1; 13 positions match TRBD2. The trim removed 5 bases at V and 4 bases at J, leaving 11 bases unmatched. Germline V gives CDR1 SGHVS, CDR2 FNYEAQ. The CDR3 is made up of 18 amino acids. CDR3 residues: CASSPTLLAGGKYNEQFF. CDR3 sequence (DNA): TGTGCCAGCAGCCCCACTCTACTAGCGGGAGGGAAATACAATGAGCAGTTCTTC.

The chain is built from TRBV7-2 and TRBJ2-1, with D unclear. The germline V gene encodes CDR1 SGHTA and CDR2 FQGNSA. The CDR3 spans 16 residues. Trimming took off 5 bases at V and 1 base at J, with 15 bases between the two ends. The CDR3 coding sequence is TGTGCCAGCAGCAACAGAGCGTTGGGTTCCTACAATGAGCAGTTCTTC. This translates into CASSNRALGSYNEQFF.

The rearrangement uses TRBV20-1 and TRBJ2-3; possibly TRBD2 for D (5 bases). Germline V gene lookup returns CDR1 DFQATT and CDR2 SNEGSKA (reference sequence). The CDR3 spans 8 residues. V lost 6 bases and J lost 14, with 9 bases in between. CDR3 DNA sequence: TGCAGTGCCCTAGGAGGGTATTTT. Its protein is CSALGGYF.

This clone was seen just once. The chain uses TRBV7-2 and TRBJ1-1, with unresolved D. Trimming removed 0 bases at V and 1 base at J, with 6 bases between. The CDR3 length is 14 residues. Germline V gives CDR1 SGHTA, CDR2 FQGNSA. The CDR3 DNA reads as TGTGCCAGCAGCTTAGCTCAGAGGAACACTGAAGCTTTCTTT. The encoded protein is CASSLAQRNTEAFF.

The gene calls are TRBV28 and TRBJ2-1; 7 bases map to TRBD2. The V gene end was trimmed by 2 bases and the J gene end by 9 bases; junction bases not matched to a gene: 13. The CDR3 totals 16 residues. Germline-derived CDR1 and CDR2 are MDHEN and SYDVKM. The DNA of the CDR3 is TGTGCCAGCAGTTTAGGCGGGAGTCAGTCAGGGCGTGAGCAGTTCTTC. Translated: CASSLGGSQSGREQFF.

This rearrangement joins TRBV7-6 to TRBJ2-3; D unclear. V dropped 4 bases and J dropped 2 bases, with 13 bases sitting between them. The CDR3 sequence is 15 residues long. The germline V gene has CDR1 SGHVS and CDR2 FNYEAQ. CDR3 region: CASSSRQEPTDTQYF. Here the CDR3 DNA reads TGTGCCAGCAGCTCAAGACAAGAACCCACAGATACGCAGTATTTT.

The rearrangement links TRBV6-4 to TRBJ1-1, with a weak D call TRBD1 (5 bases). The V end lost 0 bases, the J end lost 1 base, and 12 bases lay between the germline ends. The CDR3 covers 16 residues. The germline gives CDR1 MRHNA, CDR2 SNTAGT. CDR3: CASSDSPGTGNTEAFF. CDR3 coding DNA: TGTGCCAGCAGTGACTCTCCCGGGACGGGGAACACTGAAGCTTTCTTT.

The V and J genes are TRBV19 and TRBJ1-1; D is possibly TRBD1 (6 bases). This CDR3 comprises 13 residues. The germline V and J ends were trimmed by 4 bases and 7 bases, with 13 bases remaining between them. Germline lookup yields CDR1 LNHDA and CDR2 SQIVND (reference sequence). CDR3 in amino acids: CASSSTGRDEAFF. CDR3 nucleotide sequence: TGTGCCAGTAGTAGCACAGGGAGGGATGAAGCTTTCTTT.

J is TRBJ2-3 and V is TRBV6-5; D is possibly TRBD1 (5 bases). Looked up from germline, CDR1 is MNHEY and CDR2 is SVGAGI. Trimming took off 4 bases at V and 4 bases at J, with 9 bases between the two ends. This CDR3 is built from 13 residues. As DNA, the CDR3 is TGTGCCAGCAGTTCAAGGGGTGCAGATACGCAGTATTTT. Amino acid sequence: CASSSRGADTQYF.

This chain joins TRBV10-3 and TRBJ2-7; TRBD1 is a possible D gene (5 bases). Trimming stripped 11 bases from V and 0 bases from J, with 23 bases between. The CDR3 length is 16 residues. The germline V gene encodes CDR1 ENHRY and CDR2 SYGVKD. The CDR3 loop is CASRLGQGSSSYEQYF. CDR3 nucleotides: TGTGCCTCTCGCCTCGGGCAGGGCTCGAGCTCCTACGAGCAGTACTTC.

In its sample, this clone was seen once. The rearrangement links TRBV27 to TRBJ2-3; D remains unclear. Germline V gives CDR1 MNHEY, CDR2 SMNVEV (reference sequence). The CDR3 contains 15 residues. Trimming removed 0 bases at V and 4 bases at J, with 11 bases between. DNA for the CDR3: TGTGCCAGCAGTTTATCGTCCTCCCGGGCAGATACGCAGTATTTT. Protein sequence: CASSLSSSRADTQYF.

This sequence joins TRBV6-5 and TRBJ2-3; D uncertain. The germline CDR1 and CDR2 sequences are MNHEY and SVGAGI. V was shortened by 0 bases and J by 3 bases, with 13 bases between the two germline ends. This CDR3 is built from 16 residues. The CDR3 region is CASSYSNRMGTDTQYF. As DNA, the CDR3 is TGTGCCAGCAGTTACTCGAACAGAATGGGGACAGATACGCAGTATTTT.